The clone carrying this T cell receptor beta chain was observed a single time. This entry is derived from a study of control samples from healthy donors and cancer patients. This table comes from immunoSEQ multiplex PCR, and its TCRdb copy is limited to in-frame clones, with some not included. The sample holds approximately 97,000 clones, 90% to 95% seen once. This CDR3 region has 15 residues. CDR1 MGHRA and CDR2 YSYEKL come from the germline V gene. The trim removed 4 bases at V and 2 bases at J, leaving 5 bases unmatched. The sequencing input was blood. This receptor was taken from a woman aged 18-30 years in good health. This chain connects TRBV4-1 to TRBJ2-7; 10 positions match TRBD2. CDR3 sequence reads: CASSPYSGGPYEQYF. In nucleotides, the CDR3 is TGCGCCAGCAGCCCTTATAGCGGGGGGCCCTACGAGCAGTACTTC.